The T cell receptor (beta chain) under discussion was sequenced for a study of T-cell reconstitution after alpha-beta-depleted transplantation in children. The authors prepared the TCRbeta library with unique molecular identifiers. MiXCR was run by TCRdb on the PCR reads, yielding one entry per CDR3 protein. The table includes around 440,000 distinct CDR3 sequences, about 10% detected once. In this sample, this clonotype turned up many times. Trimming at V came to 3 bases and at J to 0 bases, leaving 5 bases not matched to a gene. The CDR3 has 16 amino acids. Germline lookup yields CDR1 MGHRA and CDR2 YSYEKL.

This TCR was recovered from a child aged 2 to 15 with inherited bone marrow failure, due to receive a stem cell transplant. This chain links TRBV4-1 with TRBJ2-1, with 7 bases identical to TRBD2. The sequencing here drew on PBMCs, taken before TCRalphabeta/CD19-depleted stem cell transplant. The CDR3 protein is CASSQRETLSYNEQFF. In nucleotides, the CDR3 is TGCGCCAGCAGCCAGCGGGAGACTCTCTCCTACAATGAGCAGTTCTTC.